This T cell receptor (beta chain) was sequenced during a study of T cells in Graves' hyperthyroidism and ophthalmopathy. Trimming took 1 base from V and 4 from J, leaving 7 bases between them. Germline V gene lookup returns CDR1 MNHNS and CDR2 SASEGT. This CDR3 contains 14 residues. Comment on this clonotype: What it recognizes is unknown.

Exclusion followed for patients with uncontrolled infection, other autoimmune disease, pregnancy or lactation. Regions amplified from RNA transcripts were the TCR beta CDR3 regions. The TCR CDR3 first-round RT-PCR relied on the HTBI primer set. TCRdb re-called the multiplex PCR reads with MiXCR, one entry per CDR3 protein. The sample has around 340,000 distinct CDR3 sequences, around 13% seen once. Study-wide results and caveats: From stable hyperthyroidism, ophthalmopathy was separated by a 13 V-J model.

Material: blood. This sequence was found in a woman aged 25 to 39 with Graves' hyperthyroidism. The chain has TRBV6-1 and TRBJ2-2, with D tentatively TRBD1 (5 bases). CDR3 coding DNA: TGTGCCAGCAGTGAAGGGGGCGGCACCGGGGAGCTGTTTTTT. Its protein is CASSEGGGTGELFF.